These 10 T cell receptor beta chains were sequenced from one sample in a study of response to subunit inactivated influenza vaccine. Each CDR3 protein gets one entry after TCRdb re-called the RT-PCR reads with MiXCR. The sample lists around 530,000 distinct CDR3 sequences, approximately 15% occurring once. Sequenced material: CD4+ T cells sorted from PBMCs, taken less than 30 months after vaccination. The receptors were gathered from a man aged 50 to 69 who received an inactivated influenza vaccine.

This clonotype has a handful of counts. V and J are TRBV12-3 or TRBV12-4 and TRBJ2-2, with 9 bases aligning to TRBD1. The ends lost 6 bases at V and 7 bases at J; junction bases unmatched: 6. CDR3 length: 14 residues. CDR3 DNA: TGTGCCAGCAGACAAACAGGGGGCGGCGGGGAGCTGTTTTTT. Protein sequence: CASRQTGGGGELFF.

The DNA for the CDR3 is TGCGCCACCTCAAGACAGGGAGGCGAGACCCAGTACTTC. It translates to CATSRQGGETQYF. The rearrangement links TRBV5-1 to TRBJ2-5; D perhaps matches TRBD1 (7 bases). With 9 bases removed from V and 5 bases from J, the gap between germline ends came to 17 bases. The CDR3 runs to 13 residues. Germline CDR1 SGHRS, CDR2 YFSETQ.

V and J are TRBV7-2 and TRBJ2-7; the D call may be TRBD1 or TRBD2 (5 bases each). This CDR3 has 14 amino acids. Germline V CDR1 and CDR2: SGHTA, FQGNSA. Trimming removed 0 bases at V and 6 bases at J, with 12 bases between. The chain's CDR3 is CASSLAGAQGEQYF. The CDR3 coding sequence is TGTGCCAGCAGCTTAGCGGGAGCTCAGGGCGAGCAGTACTTC.

The chain has TRBV29-1 and TRBJ1-4; 8 bases map to TRBD1. Germline CDR1 reads SQVTM; CDR2 reads ANQGSEA. This CDR3 is built from 14 residues. The V segment lost 6 bases and the J segment 8 bases; nucleotides outside the gene matches: 11. For the CDR3, the DNA is TGCAGCGTCCGACCGGACAGGGTTCTGGAAAAACTGTTTTTT. Its translation is CSVRPDRVLEKLFF.

This clonotype was found a few times. The gene calls are TRBV20-1 and TRBJ1-2, with D tentatively TRBD1 (5 bases). Germline CDR1 reads DFQATT; CDR2 reads SNEGSKA (reference sequence). Trimming cost V 6 bases and J 4 bases, with 15 bases left between them. The CDR3 runs to 13 residues. The chain's CDR3 is CSASDGGFYGYTF. CDR3 DNA sequence: TGCAGTGCCTCCGACGGGGGGTTCTATGGCTACACCTTC.

V and J are TRBV10-3 and TRBJ1-3, with D unclear. The CDR3 runs 14 residues. The germline V gene encodes CDR1 ENHRY and CDR2 SYGVKD. Trimming removed 5 bases at V and 0 bases at J, with 8 bases between. The CDR3 coding sequence is TGTGCCATCAGTAATCCCAACTCTGGAAACACCATATATTTT. Translation gives CAISNPNSGNTIYF.

This clonotype was recorded a few times. V usage is TRBV29-1 and J usage is TRBJ1-5; 7 bases map to TRBD1. V trimming: 6 bases; J trimming: 4 bases; junction bases outside the gene matches: 9. The CDR3 has 14 amino acids. Germline CDR1 is SQVTM and CDR2 is ANQGSEA. CDR3 sequence (DNA): TGCAGCGTCGCCCCGACAGGGAAGAATCAGCCCCAGCATTTT. Encoded protein: CSVAPTGKNQPQHF.

This chain links TRBV28 with TRBJ2-7, with 10 nucleotides matching TRBD1. The germline V gene has CDR1 MDHEN and CDR2 SYDVKM. The CDR3 spans 13 residues. Trimming at V came to 2 bases and at J to 9 bases, leaving 4 bases not matched to a gene. CDR3 nucleotides: TGTGCCAGCAGTTTAATTTGGGACAGGGGGCAGTACTTC. This codes for CASSLIWDRGQYF. Full variable domain (rest looked up from reference TRBV28 and TRBJ2-7): DVKVTQSSRYLVKRTGEKVFLECVQDMDHENMFWYRQDPGLGLRLIYFSYDVKMKEKGDIPEGYSVSREKKERFSLILESASTNQTSMYLCASSLIWDRGQYFGPGTRLTVT.

The chain employs TRBV24-1 and TRBJ1-2; D remains ambiguous. The germline gives CDR1 KGHDR, CDR2 SFDVKD. The CDR3 loop spans 15 amino acids. Trimming left V 3 bases short and J 7 bases short, with 17 bases between. The CDR3 nucleotides are TGTGCCACCAGTGATGGAACGGCCGGGCTCGCTGGCTACACCTTC. The encoded protein is CATSDGTAGLAGYTF.

This clonotype has just a few counts. The rearrangement uses TRBV20-1 and TRBJ2-3; 7 bases fit TRBD2. The germline CDR1 and CDR2 sequences are DFQATT and SNEGSKA (reference sequence). The CDR3 sequence is 15 residues long. V trimming: 6 bases; J trimming: 1 base; junction bases outside the gene matches: 10. CDR3 region: CSAERAGAGTDTQYF. CDR3 nucleotides: TGCAGTGCCGAACGGGCGGGAGCTGGCACAGATACGCAGTATTTT.